Below, 14 T cell receptor beta chains from the same sample are listed, as sequenced in a study of blood T cell repertoires in COVID-19. Some clones are missing from TCRdb's copy, which holds only in-frame ones; the method was immunoSEQ multiplex PCR. The repertoire holds more than 120,000 clones, with around nine tenths as singletons. The specimen was peripheral blood. The receptors here all came from a human donor in a cohort sampled during active COVID-19.

J is TRBJ2-5 and V is TRBV15; a possible D gene is TRBD1 (5 bases). The V gene's germline CDR1 is LNHNV and CDR2 YYDKDF (reference sequence). The CDR3 extends over 15 amino acids. Trimming took off 0 bases at V and 2 bases at J, with 10 bases between the two ends. CDR3 residues: CATSRDGAAQETQYF. CDR3 DNA: TGTGCCACCAGCAGAGATGGGGCAGCTCAAGAGACCCAGTACTTC. The full variable domain, in which reference TRBV15 and TRBJ2-5 provide the parts outside the CDR3, is DAMVIQNPRYQVTQFGKPVTLSCSQTLNHNVMYWYQQKSSQAPKLLFHYYDKDFNNEADTPDNFQSRRPNTSFCFLDIRSPGLGDTAMYLCATSRDGAAQETQYFGPGTRLLVL.

The chain links TRBV3-1 (or the pseudogene TRBV3-2) to TRBJ1-4; TRBD1 aligns across 10 bases. CDR3 length: 15 residues. V shed 4 bases, J shed 8 bases, and the junction held 7 bases outside the gene matches. Germline-derived CDR1 and CDR2 are LGHDT and YNNKEL (reference sequence). The CDR3 loop reads CASSLRTGGQEKLFF. In DNA, the CDR3 is TGTGCCAGCAGCCTTCGGACAGGGGGTCAAGAAAAACTGTTTTTT.

DNA for the CDR3: TGCAGCGTTGAGAGCCGGGTATCGAACACTGAAGCTTTCTTT. Translation gives CSVESRVSNTEAFF. The chain joins TRBV29-1 to TRBJ1-1, with no clear D. The CDR3 is made up of 14 amino acids. The V end lost 3 bases, the J end lost 1 base, and 12 bases lay between the germline ends. The germline V gene has CDR1 SQVTM and CDR2 ANQGSEA.

This rearrangement joins TRBV6-2 or TRBV6-3 to TRBJ1-2; 8 nucleotides line up with TRBD1. With 5 bases clipped from V and 7 bases from J, the junction kept 12 bases outside the gene matches. CDR1 MNHEY and CDR2 SVGEGT come from the germline V gene. CDR3 size: 15 residues. DNA for the CDR3: TGTGCCAGCAGTAAGACGACAGGGGCGGCTCGTGGCTACACCTTC. It translates to CASSKTTGAARGYTF.

The chain has TRBV7-3 and TRBJ2-3; D remains unclear. The germline V gene has CDR1 SGHTA and CDR2 FQGTGA. With 4 bases removed from V and 6 bases from J, the gap between germline ends came to 11 bases. The CDR3 contains 13 residues. The CDR3: CASSSQRRDTQYF. CDR3 DNA sequence: TGTGCCAGCAGCTCTCAGCGACGGGATACGCAGTATTTT.

This chain connects TRBV10-3 to TRBJ2-1, with 7 bases matching TRBD2. V shed 2 bases and J 3 bases; nucleotides not matched to a gene: 4. CDR3 length: 15 residues. CDR1 is ENHRY, CDR2 SYGVKD, per germline. CDR3 in amino acids: CAISEGRGIYNEQFF. CDR3 DNA sequence: TGTGCCATCAGTGAGGGGCGGGGGATCTACAATGAGCAGTTCTTC.

This sequence joins TRBV6-5 and TRBJ1-4; maybe TRBD1 (5 bases). The V end was cut by 6 bases, the J end by 5 bases, with 7 bases between. The CDR3 totals 12 residues. The germline V gene has CDR1 MNHEY and CDR2 SVGAGI. DNA of the CDR3: TGTGCCAGCAGGAAGGGGAATGAAAAACTGTTTTTT. Its protein is CASRKGNEKLFF.

V gene TRBV7-2 combines with J gene TRBJ2-4, with TRBD1 identical over 8 bases. V lost 4 bases to trimming and J lost 1 base; unmatched junction nucleotides: 6. The CDR3 loop spans 16 amino acids. Germline V gene lookup returns CDR1 SGHTA and CDR2 FQGNSA. The CDR3 region is CASSSDRVQAKNIQYF. As DNA, the CDR3 is TGTGCCAGCAGCTCGGACAGGGTTCAGGCCAAAAACATTCAGTACTTC.

This chain links TRBV13 with TRBJ1-1; 7 positions match TRBD1. CDR1 and CDR2 (germline): PRHDT, FYEKMQ (reference sequence). The CDR3 is 16 amino acids. V lost 0 bases to trimming and J lost 5 bases; unmatched junction nucleotides: 9. The CDR3 here is CASSLGIQGVGTEAFF. CDR3 in DNA: TGTGCCAGCAGCTTAGGGATTCAGGGGGTCGGTACTGAAGCTTTCTTT. Supplemented by reference TRBV13 and TRBJ1-1, the full variable domain reads AAGVIQSPRHLIKEKRETATLKCYPIPRHDTVYWYQQGPGQDPQFLISFYEKMQSDKGSIPDRFSAQQFSDYHSELNMSSLELGDSALYFCASSLGIQGVGTEAFFGQGTRLTVV.

The CDR3 here is CASSVDGRTYNEQFF. The CDR3 nucleotides are TGTGCCAGCAGCGTAGACGGGAGGACCTACAATGAGCAGTTCTTC. The V gene is TRBV9, the J gene TRBJ2-1; 7 bases align to TRBD2. Unmatched junction bases numbered 2, after V lost 0 bases and J lost 2 bases. The CDR3 covers 15 residues. The V gene's germline CDR1 is SGDLS and CDR2 YYNGEE.

Only a few counts were recorded for this clone. The V call is TRBV7-3, the J call TRBJ2-4; 8 bases line up with TRBD1. Germline CDR1 is SGHTA and CDR2 is FQGTGA. CDR3 length: 14 residues. The J segment lost 5 bases and the V segment lost 5 bases, leaving 5 bases of the junction unmatched. CDR3 amino acids: CASSATGAQNIQYF. CDR3 sequence (DNA): TGTGCCAGCAGCGCGACAGGGGCCCAAAACATTCAGTACTTC.

The chain has TRBV5-4 and TRBJ1-1; TRBD1 is a possible D gene (5 bases). CDR3 size: 15 residues. The germline CDR1 and CDR2 sequences are SGHNT and YYREEE (reference sequence). V was trimmed by 4 bases and J by 1 base, leaving 14 bases between them. CDR3 protein: CASSLAGEANTEAFF. The CDR3 DNA reads as TGTGCCAGCAGCCTTGCGGGGGAGGCGAACACTGAAGCTTTCTTT.

The CDR3 coding sequence is TGTGCCAGCAGGAAAAGGGACAGGGCCTATGGCTACACCTTC. Protein: CASRKRDRAYGYTF. V is TRBV27 and J is TRBJ1-2, with 9 bases fitting TRBD1. This CDR3 has 14 residues. The V gene end was trimmed by 6 bases and the J gene end by 4 bases; junction bases not matched to a gene: 6. From germline, CDR1 is MNHEY and CDR2 SMNVEV (reference sequence).

The rearrangement joins TRBV7-3 to TRBJ2-3, with 10 bases fitting TRBD2. Germline CDR1 and CDR2: SGHTA and FQGTGA. V shed 4 bases, J shed 2 bases, and the junction held 3 bases outside the gene matches. The CDR3 runs to 15 residues. CDR3 residues: CASSSSGSYTDTQYF. The CDR3 bases are TGTGCCAGCAGCTCTAGCGGGAGCTACACAGATACGCAGTATTTT.